The 5 T cell receptor beta chains reported below all come from one sample, sequenced in a study of Ad26.COV2.S vaccination and SARS-CoV-2 variants (dated by TCRdb to 2020 to 2022). Interpreted using the paper, the treatment or condition label stands for: 15 to 20 received Ad26.COV2.S at low or high dose, single or two shots; a few received placebo; per-sample allocation not given. Repertoires of vaccine and placebo recipients were sequenced from samples taken on day 63 after the first injection. The library was generated by the immunoSEQ multiplex PCR assay. Not all clones reach the TCRdb copy of this immuneACCESS table, which keeps in-frame sequences only. Checked studies attribute under half of the gap to unresolved V genes and leave the rest unexplained. This sample lists about 350,000 clones; around nine tenths were detected once. About 10% of the sample is held by the ten biggest clonotypes.

Sequenced material: peripheral blood, taken in a trial of Ad26.COV2.S vaccine versus placebo. Receptor source: a person between 18 and 60 years old who received the Ad26.COV2.S COVID-19 vaccine or a placebo.

This chain connects TRBV5-1 to TRBJ2-1; a weak D match, TRBD2 (6 bases). This CDR3 comprises 14 residues. Between the trimmed V and J ends, which lost 4 bases and 6 bases, there was a span of 14 bases. CDR1 is SGHRS and CDR2 is YFSETQ in the germline V gene. The CDR3 sequence: CASSHFGLTNEQFF. Here the CDR3 DNA reads TGCGCCAGCAGCCACTTCGGACTAACCAATGAGCAGTTCTTC. The entire variable domain, with the rest obtained from reference TRBV5-1 and TRBJ2-1, is as follows: KAGVTQTPRYLIKTRGQQVTLSCSPISGHRSVSWYQQTPGQGLQFLFEYFSETQRNKGNFPGRFSGRQFSNSRSEMNVSTLELGDSALYLCASSHFGLTNEQFFGPGTRLTVL.

V is TRBV9 and J is TRBJ2-5, with D possibly TRBD2 on 5 matching bases. The CDR3 runs 12 residues. V lost 4 bases to trimming and J lost 3 bases, with 7 bases between them. Looked up from germline, CDR1 is SGDLS and CDR2 is YYNGEE. CDR3 in DNA: TGTGCCAGCAGCCTCGGGGAAGAGACCCAGTACTTC. It translates to CASSLGEETQYF.

The V call is TRBV25-1, the J call TRBJ1-4, with D perhaps TRBD1 (5 bases). This CDR3 is built from 18 residues. Per the germline V gene, CDR1 is MGHDK and CDR2 is SYGVNS. Trimming removed 6 bases from V and 8 bases from J, with 28 bases in between. The CDR3 coding sequence is TGTGCCAGCAGCCAAGACGACGAGATAGACAGTTTCCGCGAAAAACTGTTTTTT. Its protein product is CASSQDDEIDSFREKLFF.

This clone was seen only once. The chain couples TRBV7-6 to TRBJ2-5; the match to TRBD1 covers 11 bases. Germline V lookup: CDR1 SGHVS, CDR2 FNYEAQ. There are 16 residues in the CDR3. With V trimmed by 5 bases and J by 1 base, 6 bases remained unmatched. This chain's CDR3 is CASSLGQGAPQETQYF. The CDR3, as DNA: TGTGCCAGCAGCCTCGGACAGGGGGCCCCCCAAGAGACCCAGTACTTC.

V gene TRBV14 combines with J gene TRBJ2-1; TRBD2 matches at 8 bases. The V gene's germline CDR1 is SGHDN and CDR2 FVKESK. J gave up 8 bases and V 3 bases, and 3 bases lay outside the gene matches. This CDR3 contains 13 residues. The CDR3 bases are TGTGCCAGCAGCCACGGACTAGCAGATGAGCAGTTCTTC. Translating it yields CASSHGLADEQFF. Full variable domain (missing parts from reference TRBV14 and TRBJ2-1): EAGVTQFPSHSVIEKGQTVTLRCDPISGHDNLYWYRRVMGKEIKFLLHFVKESKQDESGMPNNRFLAERTGGTYSTLKVQPAELEDSGVYFCASSHGLADEQFFGPGTRLTVL.